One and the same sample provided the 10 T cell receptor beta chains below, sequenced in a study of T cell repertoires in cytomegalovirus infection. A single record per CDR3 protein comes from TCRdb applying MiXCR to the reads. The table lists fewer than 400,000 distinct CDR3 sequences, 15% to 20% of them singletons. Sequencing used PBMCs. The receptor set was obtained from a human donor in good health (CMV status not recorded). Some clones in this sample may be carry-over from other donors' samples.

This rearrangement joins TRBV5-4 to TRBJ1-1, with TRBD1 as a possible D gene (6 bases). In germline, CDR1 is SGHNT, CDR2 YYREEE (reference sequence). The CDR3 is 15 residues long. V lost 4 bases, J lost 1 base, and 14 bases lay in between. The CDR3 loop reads CASSPTGIRNTEAFF. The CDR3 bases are TGTGCCAGCAGCCCGACAGGTATCAGGAACACTGAAGCTTTCTTT.

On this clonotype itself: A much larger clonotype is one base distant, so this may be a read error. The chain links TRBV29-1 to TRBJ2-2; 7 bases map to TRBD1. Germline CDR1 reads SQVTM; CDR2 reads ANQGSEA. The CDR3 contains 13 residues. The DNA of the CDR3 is TGCAGCGTTATACAGGGGAACACCGGGCAGCTGTTTTTT. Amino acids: CSVIQGNTGQLFF.

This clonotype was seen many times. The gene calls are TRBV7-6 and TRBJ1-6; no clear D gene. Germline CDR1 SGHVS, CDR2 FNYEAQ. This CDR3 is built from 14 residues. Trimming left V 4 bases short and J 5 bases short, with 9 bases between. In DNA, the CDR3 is TGTGCCAGCAGCTGGTACGGAAATAATTCACCCCTCCACTTT. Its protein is CASSWYGNNSPLHF.

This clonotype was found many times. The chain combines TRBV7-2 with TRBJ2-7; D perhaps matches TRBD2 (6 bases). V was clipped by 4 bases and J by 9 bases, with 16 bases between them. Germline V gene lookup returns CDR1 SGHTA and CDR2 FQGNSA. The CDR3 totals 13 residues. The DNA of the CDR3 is TGTGCCAGCAGCTCGAAACGCCAGGGAGGGCAGTACTTC. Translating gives CASSSKRQGGQYF.

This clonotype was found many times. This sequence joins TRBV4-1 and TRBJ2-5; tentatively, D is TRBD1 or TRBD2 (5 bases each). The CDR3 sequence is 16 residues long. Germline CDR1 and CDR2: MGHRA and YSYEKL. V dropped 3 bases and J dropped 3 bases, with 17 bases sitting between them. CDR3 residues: CASSHPRDGNEETQYF. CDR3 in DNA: TGCGCCAGCAGCCACCCCAGGGACGGGAATGAAGAGACCCAGTACTTC.

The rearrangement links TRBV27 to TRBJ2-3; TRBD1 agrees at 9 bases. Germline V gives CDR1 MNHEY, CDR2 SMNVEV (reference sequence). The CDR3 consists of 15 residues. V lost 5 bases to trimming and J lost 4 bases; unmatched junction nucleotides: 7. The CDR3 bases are TGTGCCAGCAGTCCTGGGACAGGGAATGCAGATACGCAGTATTTT. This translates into CASSPGTGNADTQYF.

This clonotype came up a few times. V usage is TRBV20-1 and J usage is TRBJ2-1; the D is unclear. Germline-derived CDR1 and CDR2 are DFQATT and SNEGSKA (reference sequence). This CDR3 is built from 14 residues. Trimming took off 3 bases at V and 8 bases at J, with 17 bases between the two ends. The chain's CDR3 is CSASPPPRSYEQFF. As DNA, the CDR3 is TGCAGTGCTAGCCCACCCCCACGGAGTTATGAGCAGTTCTTC.

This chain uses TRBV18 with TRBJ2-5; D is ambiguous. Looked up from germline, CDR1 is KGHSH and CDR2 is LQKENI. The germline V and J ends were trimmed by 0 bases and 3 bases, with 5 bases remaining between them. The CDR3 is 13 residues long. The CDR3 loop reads CASSPPLKETQYF. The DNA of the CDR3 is TGTGCCAGCTCACCACCGTTGAAAGAGACCCAGTACTTC.

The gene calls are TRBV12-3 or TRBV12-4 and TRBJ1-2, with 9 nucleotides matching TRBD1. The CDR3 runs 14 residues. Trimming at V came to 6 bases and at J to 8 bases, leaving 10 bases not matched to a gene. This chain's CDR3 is CASRTGTGTLGYTF. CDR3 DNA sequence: TGTGCCAGCAGAACCGGGACAGGGACTTTAGGCTACACCTTC.

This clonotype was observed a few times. CDR3 sequence: CASSPLPTNEQFF. The CDR3 DNA reads as TGTGCCAGTAGTCCCCTCCCTACCAATGAGCAGTTCTTC. The gene calls are TRBV19 and TRBJ2-1; D gene unclear. Trimming removed 5 bases at V and 6 bases at J, with 11 bases between. Germline lookup yields CDR1 LNHDA and CDR2 SQIVND (reference sequence). The CDR3 sequence is 13 residues long.